This T cell receptor (beta chain) is drawn from a study of glioma-infiltrating T cells. Study outcomes and limitations: Non-neoplastic patients had below-expected tissue-blood divergence, while all gliomas exceeded expectation. Tissue and blood shared very few CDR3 sequences.

As regards this clonotype: Its antigen is still unknown.

Amplification of TCR alpha and beta CDR3 regions from RNA used iRepertoire nested multiplex PCR. TCRdb re-called the multiplex PCR reads with MiXCR, one entry per CDR3 protein. The repertoire consists of approximately 400,000 distinct CDR3 sequences, with about 40% occurring once and the leading ten covering 9.5% to 15%. The CDR3 sequence is 17 residues long. In germline, CDR1 is LGHDT, CDR2 YNNKEL (reference sequence). V lost 0 bases and J 5 bases, leaving 19 bases between the germline ends. Source material: glioma tissue, nonneoplastic brain tissue, or PBMCs (not recorded which). The receptor was derived from a human donor with low-grade glioma or glioblastoma, undergoing nonglioma brain surgery, or in good health (not recorded which). V and J are TRBV3-1 and TRBJ2-5; D might be TRBD2 (6 bases). The CDR3 is CASSQEGPGREWETQYF. The CDR3 coding sequence is TGTGCCAGCAGCCAAGAAGGACCCGGGCGGGAATGGGAGACCCAGTACTTC.